Listed below are T cell receptor beta chains from one sample, sequenced in a study of vaccination and CD4 T cells after COVID-19. Using its own MiXCR run on the PCR reads, TCRdb lists one record per CDR3 protein. Here the sample spans about 25,000 distinct CDR3 sequences, 35% to 40% being singletons. No cognate antigen is known for these TCRs. Specimen: CD4+ T cells from blood, cultured in vitro, collected about 7 months after SARS-CoV-2 vaccination. The receptors come from a human donor who had recovered from COVID-19. CDR3s include the opening cysteine and the closing phenylalanine or tryptophan.

v_call	j_call	cdr3_aa
TRBV20-1	TRBJ1-5	CSAKNRQGNYNQPQHF
TRBV6-2/TRBV6-3	TRBJ2-7	CASKPSGISYEQYF
TRBV15	TRBJ2-6	CAISGGSGANVLTF
TRBV6-1	TRBJ2-5	CASSTQGNLYQETQYF
TRBV24-1	TRBJ2-2	CATSGAGNTGELFF
TRBV5-4	TRBJ2-5	CASSLGTSGRETQYF
TRBV19	TRBJ2-5	CASSIDREETRYF
TRBV6-1	TRBJ2-1	CASSAAGGGSYNEQFF
TRBV7-9	TRBJ2-7	CASSLALRGVAGYEQYF
TRBV7-9	TRBJ1-6	CASSFEADSPLHF
TRBV14	TRBJ2-6	CASGLSGANVLTF
TRBV28	TRBJ2-7	CASSQWRGSRNEQYF
TRBV15	TRBJ2-5	CATSSHMYQETQYF
TRBV19	TRBJ2-6	CASSMRAGANVLTF
TRBV20-1	TRBJ2-6	CSARDQGPRSGEANVLTF
TRBV6-2/TRBV6-3	TRBJ2-5	CASSPSGRGQETQYF
TRBV6-1	TRBJ2-1	CASNSGTRTYNEQFF
TRBV28	TRBJ2-7	CASSLGDSLAYEQYF
TRBV7-2	TRBJ2-7	CASSSRPGQGAYEQYF
TRBV5-4	TRBJ2-5	CASSLAASGLQETQYF
TRBV15	TRBJ1-2	CVTRTTGEGYGYTF
TRBV7-8	TRBJ2-7	CASSYVLAGVPYEQYF
TRBV20-1	TRBJ1-6	CSARLRTGGTYNSPLHF
TRBV20-1	TRBJ2-3	CSASFPTAGDTDTQYF